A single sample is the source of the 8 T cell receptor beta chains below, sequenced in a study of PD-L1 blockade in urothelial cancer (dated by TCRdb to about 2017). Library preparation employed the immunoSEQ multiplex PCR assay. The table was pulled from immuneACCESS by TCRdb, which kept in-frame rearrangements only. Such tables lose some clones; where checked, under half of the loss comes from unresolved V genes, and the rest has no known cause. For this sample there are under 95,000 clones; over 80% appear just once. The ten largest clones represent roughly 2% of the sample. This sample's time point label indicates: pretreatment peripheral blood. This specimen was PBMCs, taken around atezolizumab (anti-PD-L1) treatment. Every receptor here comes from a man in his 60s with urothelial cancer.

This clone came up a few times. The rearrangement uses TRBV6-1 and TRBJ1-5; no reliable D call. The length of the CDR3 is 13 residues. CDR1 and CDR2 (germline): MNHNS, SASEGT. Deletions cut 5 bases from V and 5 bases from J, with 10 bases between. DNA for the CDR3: TGTGCCAGCAGTTCATTCGGGGATCAGCCCCAGCATTTT. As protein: CASSSFGDQPQHF.

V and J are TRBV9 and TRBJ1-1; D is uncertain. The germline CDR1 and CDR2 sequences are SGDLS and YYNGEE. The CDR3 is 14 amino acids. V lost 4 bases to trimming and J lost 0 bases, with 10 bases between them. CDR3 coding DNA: TGTGCCAGCAGCCTCAGATCGATGAACACTGAAGCTTTCTTT. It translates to CASSLRSMNTEAFF.

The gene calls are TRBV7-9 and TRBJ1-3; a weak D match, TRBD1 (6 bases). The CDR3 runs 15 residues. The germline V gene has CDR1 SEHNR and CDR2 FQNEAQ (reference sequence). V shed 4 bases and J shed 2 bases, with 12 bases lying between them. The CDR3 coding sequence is TGTGCCAGCAGCTCCTCTCGGACAGCTGGAAACACCATATATTTT. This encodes CASSSSRTAGNTIYF. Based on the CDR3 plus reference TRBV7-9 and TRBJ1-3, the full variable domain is DTGVSQNPRHKITKRGQNVTFRCDPISEHNRLYWYRQTLGQGPEFLTYFQNEAQLEKSRLLSDRFSAERPKGSFSTLEIQRTEQGDSAMYLCASSSSRTAGNTIYFGEGSWLTVV.

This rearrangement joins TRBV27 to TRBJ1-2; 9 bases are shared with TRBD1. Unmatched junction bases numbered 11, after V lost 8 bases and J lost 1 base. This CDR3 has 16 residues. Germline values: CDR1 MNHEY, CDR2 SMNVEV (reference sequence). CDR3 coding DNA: TGTGCCAGCTCTAAGGAGGGACAGGGATTTAACTATGGCTACACCTTC. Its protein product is CASSKEGQGFNYGYTF.

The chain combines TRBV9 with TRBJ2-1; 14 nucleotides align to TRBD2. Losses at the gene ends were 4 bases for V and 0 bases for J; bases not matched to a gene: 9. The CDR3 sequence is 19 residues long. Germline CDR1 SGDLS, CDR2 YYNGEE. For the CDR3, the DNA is TGTGCCAGCAGCCCTTGGGGGACTAGCGGGAGTAGCTCCTACAATGAGCAGTTCTTC. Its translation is CASSPWGTSGSSSYNEQFF.

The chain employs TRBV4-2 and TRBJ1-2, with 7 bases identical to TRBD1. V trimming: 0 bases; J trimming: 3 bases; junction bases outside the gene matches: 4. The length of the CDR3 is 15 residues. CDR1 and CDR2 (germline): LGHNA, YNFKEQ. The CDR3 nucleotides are TGTGCCAGCAGCCAAGAATCCGGACAGGACTATGGCTACACCTTC. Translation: CASSQESGQDYGYTF.

CDR3 residues: CASSTGYRDEQYF. Written as DNA, the CDR3 is TGTGCCAGCAGCACAGGGTATCGTGACGAGCAGTACTTC. V usage is TRBV5-4 and J usage is TRBJ2-7; D might be TRBD1 (6 bases). Deletions cut 4 bases from V and 5 bases from J, with 13 bases between. This CDR3 has 13 amino acids. The germline V gene encodes CDR1 SGHNT and CDR2 YYREEE (reference sequence).

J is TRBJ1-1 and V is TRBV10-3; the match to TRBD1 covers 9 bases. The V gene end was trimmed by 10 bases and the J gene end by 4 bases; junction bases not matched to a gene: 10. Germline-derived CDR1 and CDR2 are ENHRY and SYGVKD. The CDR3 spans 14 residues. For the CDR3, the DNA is TGTGCCACCAGCCAGATACAGGGGGCCACTGAAGCTTTCTTT. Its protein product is CATSQIQGATEAFF.